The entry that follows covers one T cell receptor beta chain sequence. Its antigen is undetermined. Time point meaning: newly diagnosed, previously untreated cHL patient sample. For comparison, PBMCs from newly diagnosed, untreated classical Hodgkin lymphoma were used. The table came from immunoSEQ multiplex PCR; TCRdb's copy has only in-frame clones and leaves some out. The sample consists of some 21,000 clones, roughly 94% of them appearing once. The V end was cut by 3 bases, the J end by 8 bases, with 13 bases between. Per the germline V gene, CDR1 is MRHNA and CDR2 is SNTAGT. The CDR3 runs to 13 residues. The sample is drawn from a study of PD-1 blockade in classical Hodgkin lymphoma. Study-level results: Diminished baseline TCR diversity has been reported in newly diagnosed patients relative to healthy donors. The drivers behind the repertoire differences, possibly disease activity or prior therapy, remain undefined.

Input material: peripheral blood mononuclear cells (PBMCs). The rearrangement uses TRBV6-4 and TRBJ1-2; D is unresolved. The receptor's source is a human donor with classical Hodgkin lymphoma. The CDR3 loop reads CASSEGWGVGYTF. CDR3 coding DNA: TGTGCCAGCAGTGAGGGGTGGGGAGTCGGCTACACCTTC.